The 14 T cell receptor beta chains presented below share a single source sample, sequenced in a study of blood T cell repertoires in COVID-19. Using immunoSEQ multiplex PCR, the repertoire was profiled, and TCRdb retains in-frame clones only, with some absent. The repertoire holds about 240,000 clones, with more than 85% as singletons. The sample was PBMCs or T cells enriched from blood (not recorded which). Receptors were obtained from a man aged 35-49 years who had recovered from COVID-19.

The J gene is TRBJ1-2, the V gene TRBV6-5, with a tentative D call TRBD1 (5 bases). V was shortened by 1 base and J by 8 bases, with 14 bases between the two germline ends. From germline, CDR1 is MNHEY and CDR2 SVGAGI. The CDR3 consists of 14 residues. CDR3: CASSYYRGGVGYTF. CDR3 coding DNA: TGTGCCAGCAGTTACTATCGGGGAGGGGTCGGCTACACCTTC.

Here the CDR3 reads CASSKALSSYNEQFF. The CDR3 coding sequence is TGTGCCAGCAGTAAAGCGTTGAGCTCCTACAATGAGCAGTTCTTC. The chain combines TRBV27 with TRBJ2-1; D not resolved. CDR1 and CDR2 (germline): MNHEY, SMNVEV (reference sequence). V was pared by 5 bases and J by 0 bases, with 11 bases between. CDR3 length: 15 residues.

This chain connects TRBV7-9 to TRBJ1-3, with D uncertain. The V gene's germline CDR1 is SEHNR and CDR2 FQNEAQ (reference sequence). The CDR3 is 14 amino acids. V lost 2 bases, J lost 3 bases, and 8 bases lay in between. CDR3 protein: CASSLLGSGNTIYF. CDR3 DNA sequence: TGTGCCAGCAGCTTACTAGGGAGTGGAAACACCATATATTTT. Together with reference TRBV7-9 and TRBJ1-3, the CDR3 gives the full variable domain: DTGVSQNPRHKITKRGQNVTFRCDPISEHNRLYWYRQTLGQGPEFLTYFQNEAQLEKSRLLSDRFSAERPKGSFSTLEIQRTEQGDSAMYLCASSLLGSGNTIYFGEGSWLTVV.

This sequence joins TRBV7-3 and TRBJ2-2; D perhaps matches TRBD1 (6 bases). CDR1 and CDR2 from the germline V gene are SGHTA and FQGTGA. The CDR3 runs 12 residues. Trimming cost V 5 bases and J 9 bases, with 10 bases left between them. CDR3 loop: CASSPTGRELFF. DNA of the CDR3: TGTGCCAGCAGCCCAACAGGGAGGGAGCTGTTTTTT.

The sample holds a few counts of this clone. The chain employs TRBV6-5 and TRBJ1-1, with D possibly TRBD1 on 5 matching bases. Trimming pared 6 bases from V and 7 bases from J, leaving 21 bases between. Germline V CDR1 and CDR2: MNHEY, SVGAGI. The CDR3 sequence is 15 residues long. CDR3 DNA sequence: TGTGCCAGCAGCACAGCGGGGTGGGGGGTTTATGAAGCTTTCTTT. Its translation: CASSTAGWGVYEAFF.

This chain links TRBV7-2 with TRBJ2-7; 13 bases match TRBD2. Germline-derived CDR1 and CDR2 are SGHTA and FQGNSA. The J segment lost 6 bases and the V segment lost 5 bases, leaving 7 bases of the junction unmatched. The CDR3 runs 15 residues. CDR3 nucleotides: TGTGCCAGCAGCCCAAGACTAGCGGGAGGAGGCGAGCAGTACTTC. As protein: CASSPRLAGGGEQYF.

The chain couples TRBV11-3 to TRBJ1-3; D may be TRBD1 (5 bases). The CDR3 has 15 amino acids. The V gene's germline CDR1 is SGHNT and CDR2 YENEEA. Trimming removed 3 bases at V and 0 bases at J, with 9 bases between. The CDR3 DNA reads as TGTGCCAGCAGCTTTCTAGACAGCTCTGGAAACACCATATATTTT. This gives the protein CASSFLDSSGNTIYF.

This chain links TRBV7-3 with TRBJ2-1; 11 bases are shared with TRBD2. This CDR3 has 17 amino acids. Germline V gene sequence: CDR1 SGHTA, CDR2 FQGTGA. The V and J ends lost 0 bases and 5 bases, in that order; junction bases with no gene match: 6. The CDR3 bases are TGTGCCAGCAGCTTAACCGCCGGACTAGCGGGTAACAATGAGCAGTTCTTC. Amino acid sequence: CASSLTAGLAGNNEQFF.

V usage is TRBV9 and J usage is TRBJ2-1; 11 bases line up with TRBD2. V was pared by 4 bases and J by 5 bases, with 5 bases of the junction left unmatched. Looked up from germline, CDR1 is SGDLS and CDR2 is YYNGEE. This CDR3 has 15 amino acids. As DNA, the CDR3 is TGTGCCAGCAGCACCCGGACTAGCGGGCACAATGAGCAGTTCTTC. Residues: CASSTRTSGHNEQFF.

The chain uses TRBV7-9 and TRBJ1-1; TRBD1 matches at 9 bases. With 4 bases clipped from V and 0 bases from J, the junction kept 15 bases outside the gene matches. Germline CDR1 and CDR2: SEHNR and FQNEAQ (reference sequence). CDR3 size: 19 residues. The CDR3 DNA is TGTGCCAGCAGCTCCGAAACCCTTAACGGACAGGGGATGAACACTGAAGCTTTCTTT. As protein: CASSSETLNGQGMNTEAFF. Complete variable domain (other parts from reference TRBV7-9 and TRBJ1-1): DTGVSQNPRHKITKRGQNVTFRCDPISEHNRLYWYRQTLGQGPEFLTYFQNEAQLEKSRLLSDRFSAERPKGSFSTLEIQRTEQGDSAMYLCASSSETLNGQGMNTEAFFGQGTRLTVV.

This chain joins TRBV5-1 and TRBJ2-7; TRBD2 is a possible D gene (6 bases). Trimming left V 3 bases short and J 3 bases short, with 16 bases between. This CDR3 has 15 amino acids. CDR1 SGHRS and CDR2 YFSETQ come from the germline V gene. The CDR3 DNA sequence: TGCGCCAGCAGCTCCCGACATACGGGAGACTACGAGCAGTACTTC. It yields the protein CASSSRHTGDYEQYF.

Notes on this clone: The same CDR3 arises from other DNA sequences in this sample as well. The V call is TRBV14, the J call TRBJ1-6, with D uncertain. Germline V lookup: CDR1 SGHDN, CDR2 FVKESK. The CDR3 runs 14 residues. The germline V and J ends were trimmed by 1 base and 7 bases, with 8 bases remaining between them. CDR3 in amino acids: CASSQGRENSPLHF. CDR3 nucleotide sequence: TGTGCCAGCAGCCAAGGTAGAGAAAATTCACCCCTCCACTTT.

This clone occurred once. The CDR3 DNA reads as TGTGCCAGCAGCCAAGCATCCACAGACCCATACGAGCAGTACTTC. Translating it yields CASSQASTDPYEQYF. V gene TRBV14 combines with J gene TRBJ2-7; D is unresolved. Trimming removed 1 base at V and 4 bases at J, with 14 bases between. Germline V gene data show CDR1 as SGHDN and CDR2 as FVKESK. The CDR3 spans 15 residues. Full variable domain (remainder filled in from reference TRBV14 and TRBJ2-7): EAGVTQFPSHSVIEKGQTVTLRCDPISGHDNLYWYRRVMGKEIKFLLHFVKESKQDESGMPNNRFLAERTGGTYSTLKVQPAELEDSGVYFCASSQASTDPYEQYFGPGTRLTVT.

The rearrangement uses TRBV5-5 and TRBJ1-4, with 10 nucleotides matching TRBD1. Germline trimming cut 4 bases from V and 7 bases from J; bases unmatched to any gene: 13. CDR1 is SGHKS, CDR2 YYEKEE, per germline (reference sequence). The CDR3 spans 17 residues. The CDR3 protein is CASSRNQVGQGGEKLFF. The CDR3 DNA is TGTGCCAGCAGCCGGAACCAAGTCGGACAGGGGGGTGAAAAACTGTTTTTT.